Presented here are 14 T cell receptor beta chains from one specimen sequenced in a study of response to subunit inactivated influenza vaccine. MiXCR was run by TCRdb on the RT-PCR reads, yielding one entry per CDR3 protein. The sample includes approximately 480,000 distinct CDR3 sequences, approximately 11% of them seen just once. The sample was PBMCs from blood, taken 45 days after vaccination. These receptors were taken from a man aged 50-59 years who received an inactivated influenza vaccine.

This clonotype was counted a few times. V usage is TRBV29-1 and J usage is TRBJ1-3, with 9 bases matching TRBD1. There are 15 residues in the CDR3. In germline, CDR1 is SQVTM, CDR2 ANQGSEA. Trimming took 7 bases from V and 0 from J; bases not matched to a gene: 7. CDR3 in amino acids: CSAARDRASGNTIYF. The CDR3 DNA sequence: TGCAGCGCCGCACGGGACAGGGCCTCTGGAAACACCATATATTTT.

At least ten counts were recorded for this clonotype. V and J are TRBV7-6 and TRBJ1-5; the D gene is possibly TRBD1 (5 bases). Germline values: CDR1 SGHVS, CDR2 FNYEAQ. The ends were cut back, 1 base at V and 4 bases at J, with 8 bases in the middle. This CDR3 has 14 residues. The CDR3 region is CASSLGAGNQPQHF. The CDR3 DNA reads TGTGCCAGCAGCTTAGGCGCAGGGAATCAGCCCCAGCATTTT.

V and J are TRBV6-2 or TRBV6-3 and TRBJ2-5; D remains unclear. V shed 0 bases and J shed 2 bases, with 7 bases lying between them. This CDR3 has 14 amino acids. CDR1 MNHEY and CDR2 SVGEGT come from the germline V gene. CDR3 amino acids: CASSYSWSQETQYF. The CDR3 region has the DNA TGTGCCAGCAGTTACTCGTGGTCGCAAGAGACCCAGTACTTC.

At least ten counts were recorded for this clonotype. The DNA of the CDR3 is TGTGCCAGCAGTTCCCCCGTGAGGAATAGGGGCAATCAGCCCCAGCATTTT. This sequence encodes CASSSPVRNRGNQPQHF. This chain connects TRBV6-5 to TRBJ1-5; no clear D gene. Germline-derived CDR1 and CDR2 are MNHEY and SVGAGI. CDR3 size: 17 residues. The V end was cut by 4 bases, the J end by 2 bases, with 18 bases between.

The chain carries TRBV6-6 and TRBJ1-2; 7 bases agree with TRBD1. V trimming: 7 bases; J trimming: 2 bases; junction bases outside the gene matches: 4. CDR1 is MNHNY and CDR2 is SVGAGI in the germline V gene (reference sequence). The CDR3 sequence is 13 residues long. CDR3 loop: CASTAGQNYGYTF. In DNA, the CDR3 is TGTGCCAGCACCGCGGGACAGAACTATGGCTACACCTTC.

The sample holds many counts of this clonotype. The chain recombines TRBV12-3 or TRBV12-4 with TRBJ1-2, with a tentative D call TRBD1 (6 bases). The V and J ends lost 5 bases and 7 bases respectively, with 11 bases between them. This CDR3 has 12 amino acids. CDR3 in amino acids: CASSLGASGYTF. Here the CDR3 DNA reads TGTGCCAGCAGTCTGGGGGCAAGTGGCTACACCTTC.

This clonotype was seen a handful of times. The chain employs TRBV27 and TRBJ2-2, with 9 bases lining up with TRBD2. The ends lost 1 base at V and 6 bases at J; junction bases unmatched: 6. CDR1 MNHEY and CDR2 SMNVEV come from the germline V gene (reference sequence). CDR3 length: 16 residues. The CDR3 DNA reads TGTGCCAGCAGTTTATGGACAGAGCGGGGGGCCGGGGAGCTGTTTTTT. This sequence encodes CASSLWTERGAGELFF.

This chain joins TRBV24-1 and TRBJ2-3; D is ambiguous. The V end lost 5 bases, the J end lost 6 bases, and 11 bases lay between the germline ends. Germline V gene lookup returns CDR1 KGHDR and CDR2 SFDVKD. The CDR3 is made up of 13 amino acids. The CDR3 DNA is TGTGCCACCAGTGGGAAAAGGTGGGATACGCAGTATTTT. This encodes CATSGKRWDTQYF.

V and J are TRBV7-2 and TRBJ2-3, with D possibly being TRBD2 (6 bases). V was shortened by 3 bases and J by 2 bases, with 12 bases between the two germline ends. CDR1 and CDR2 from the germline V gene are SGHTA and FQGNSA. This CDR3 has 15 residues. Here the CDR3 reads CASSFQRVNTDTQYF. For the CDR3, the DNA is TGTGCCAGCAGCTTTCAGCGGGTCAACACAGATACGCAGTATTTT.

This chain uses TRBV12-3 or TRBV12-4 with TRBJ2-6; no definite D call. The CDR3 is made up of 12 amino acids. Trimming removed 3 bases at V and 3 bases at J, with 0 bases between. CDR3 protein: CASSFGANVLTF. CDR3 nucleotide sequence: TGTGCCAGCAGTTTTGGGGCCAACGTCCTGACTTTC.

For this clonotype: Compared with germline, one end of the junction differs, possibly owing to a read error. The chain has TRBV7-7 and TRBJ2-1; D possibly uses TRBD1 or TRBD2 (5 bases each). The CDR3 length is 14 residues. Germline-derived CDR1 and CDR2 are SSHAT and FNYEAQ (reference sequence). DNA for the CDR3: TGTGCTAGCAGCTTATCTGAGGGGCTCTATGAGCAGTTCTTC. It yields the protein CASSLSEGLYEQFF.

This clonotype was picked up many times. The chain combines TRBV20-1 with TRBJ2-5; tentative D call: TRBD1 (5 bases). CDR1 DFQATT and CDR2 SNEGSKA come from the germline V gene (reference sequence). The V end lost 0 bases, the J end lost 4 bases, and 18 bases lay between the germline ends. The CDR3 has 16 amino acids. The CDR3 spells CSARDVRQTVGETQYF. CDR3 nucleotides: TGCAGTGCTAGAGATGTTAGACAGACAGTCGGAGAGACCCAGTACTTC.

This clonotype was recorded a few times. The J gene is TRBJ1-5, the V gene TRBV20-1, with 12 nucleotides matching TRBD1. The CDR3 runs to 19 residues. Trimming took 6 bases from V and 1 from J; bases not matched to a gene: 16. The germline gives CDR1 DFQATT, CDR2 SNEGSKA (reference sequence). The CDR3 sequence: CSAPLVGQGARGSNQPQHF. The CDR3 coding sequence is TGCAGTGCACCTCTTGTGGGACAGGGGGCGCGGGGAAGCAATCAGCCCCAGCATTTT.

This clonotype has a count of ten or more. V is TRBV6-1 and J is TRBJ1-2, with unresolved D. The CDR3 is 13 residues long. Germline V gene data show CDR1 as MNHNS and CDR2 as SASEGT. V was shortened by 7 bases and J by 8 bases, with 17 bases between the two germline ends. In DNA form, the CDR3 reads TGTGCCAGCACCCCCGTGGAGGGCTGGGGCTACACCTTC. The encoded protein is CASTPVEGWGYTF.